These 32 T cell receptor beta chains were all obtained from the same sample, sequenced in a study of neurological immune-mediated disorders. TCRdb fed the 5' RACE reads into MiXCR, producing one record per CDR3 protein. The sample holds 87,000 or so distinct CDR3 sequences, 3% to 4% seen once. Sequenced material: PBMCs. These receptors were taken from a woman aged 50 to 60 with multiple sclerosis.

This clonotype was counted at least ten times. The chain couples TRBV27 to TRBJ2-7; 8 bases map to TRBD2. Germline V gene data show CDR1 as MNHEY and CDR2 as SMNVEV (reference sequence). The CDR3 extends over 14 amino acids. The junction had 7 bases not matched to a gene; V was cut back by 6 bases and J by 3 bases. The CDR3 DNA reads TGTGCCAGCAGCTTTACCCGGGGGGGCTACGAGCAGTACTTC. It specifies CASSFTRGGYEQYF.

This clonotype has at least ten counts. The chain joins TRBV7-9 to TRBJ1-1; 7 nucleotides match TRBD1. Losses at the gene ends were 6 bases for V and 5 bases for J; bases not matched to a gene: 3. The CDR3 has 12 residues. Per the germline V gene, CDR1 is SEHNR and CDR2 is FQNEAQ (reference sequence). In DNA, the CDR3 is TGTGCCAGCAGTCGCAGGGGGACTGAAGCTTTCTTT. Amino acid sequence: CASSRRGTEAFF. The whole variable domain, filled in from reference TRBV7-9 and TRBJ1-1, reads DTGVSQNPRHKITKRGQNVTFRCDPISEHNRLYWYRQTLGQGPEFLTYFQNEAQLEKSRLLSDRFSAERPKGSFSTLEIQRTEQGDSAMYLCASSRRGTEAFFGQGTRLTVV.

This clonotype was found many times. V usage is TRBV5-1 and J usage is TRBJ1-1, with D uncertain. This CDR3 is 13 amino acids long. Looked up from germline, CDR1 is SGHRS and CDR2 is YFSETQ. V dropped 6 bases and J dropped 5 bases, with 14 bases sitting between them. The CDR3 nucleotides are TGCGCCAGCACCCTTACTCGGGGAACTGAAGCTTTCTTT. Its protein is CASTLTRGTEAFF.

This clonotype appeared many times. The gene calls are TRBV6-5 and TRBJ1-1; no clear D gene. Looked up from germline, CDR1 is MNHEY and CDR2 is SVGAGI. Trimming shortened V by 0 bases and J by 0 bases, and 8 bases separated the two germline ends. The CDR3 is 15 residues long. CDR3 sequence reads: CASSYSKRMNTEAFF. The CDR3 region has the DNA TGTGCCAGCAGTTACTCGAAAAGGATGAACACTGAAGCTTTCTTT.

The sample holds many counts of this clonotype. The J gene is TRBJ1-1, the V gene TRBV7-2, with D unclear. The germline V gene encodes CDR1 SGHTA and CDR2 FQGNSA. Trimming removed 1 base from V and 13 bases from J, with 16 bases in between. This CDR3 comprises 13 residues. The CDR3 is CASSLDSYWIDFF. The DNA of the CDR3 is TGTGCCAGCAGCTTAGATAGTTATTGGATCGATTTCTTT.

In this sample, this clonotype turned up many times. The chain employs TRBV9 and TRBJ1-1; maybe TRBD1 (5 bases). V dropped 5 bases and J dropped 3 bases, with 11 bases sitting between them. CDR3 length: 13 amino acids. Germline V gene lookup returns CDR1 SGDLS and CDR2 YYNGEE. CDR3 sequence (DNA): TGTGCCAGCAGTCCCGGGGGGGACACTGAAGCTTTCTTT. Translation: CASSPGGDTEAFF.

This clonotype appeared many times. V and J are TRBV20-1 and TRBJ1-1; D may be TRBD1 (5 bases). Trimming stripped 3 bases from V and 1 base from J, with 12 bases between. The CDR3 totals 14 residues. Germline V gene sequence: CDR1 DFQATT, CDR2 SNEGSKA (reference sequence). The CDR3 bases are TGCAGTGCTAGGGGGGGGATGGCGAACACTGAAGCTTTCTTT. It is translated as CSARGGMANTEAFF.

In its sample, this clonotype was seen many times. A read error may account for a junction end that differs from germline. The chain is built from TRBV12-3 or TRBV12-4 and TRBJ1-1; D might be TRBD1 (5 bases). The CDR3 spans 12 residues. The CDR3 nucleotides are TGTGCCAGCAGCTTAGGGCAGGGCGAGGCTTTCTTT. Amino acid sequence: CASSLGQGEAFF.

On this clonotype itself: A read error may be the cause here, since a much bigger clone is one base away. This sequence joins TRBV12-3 or TRBV12-4 and TRBJ2-7; D may be TRBD2 (6 bases). The germline V and J ends were trimmed by 3 bases and 3 bases, with 12 bases remaining between them. The CDR3 covers 14 residues. The CDR3 sequence: CASSLGWDFYEQYF. The CDR3 DNA reads as TGTGCCAGCAGTTTGGGATGGGACTTCTACGAGCAGTACTTC.

This clonotype was counted ten times or more. The V and J genes are TRBV5-1 and TRBJ2-7, with 16 nucleotides matching TRBD2. Germline V gene data show CDR1 as SGHRS and CDR2 as YFSETQ. V shed 4 bases, J shed 1 base, and the junction held 8 bases outside the gene matches. This CDR3 has 18 amino acids. This CDR3 reads CASSPAGLAGGLSYEQYF. The CDR3 nucleotides are TGCGCCAGCAGCCCGGCGGGACTAGCGGGGGGGCTATCCTACGAGCAGTACTTC.

This clonotype was counted ten times or more. The chain has TRBV7-9 and TRBJ1-2; 7 bases are shared with TRBD1. With 5 bases clipped from V and 4 bases from J, the junction kept 7 bases outside the gene matches. The CDR3 consists of 14 residues. Germline CDR1 and CDR2: SEHNR and FQNEAQ (reference sequence). In nucleotides, the CDR3 is TGTGCCAGCAGCCCGCGACAGGGAGCCTATGGCTACACCTTC. The encoded protein is CASSPRQGAYGYTF.

This clonotype showed up many times. The chain joins TRBV18 to TRBJ1-3, with D unclear. CDR1 and CDR2 (germline): KGHSH, LQKENI. V shed 1 base and J shed 2 bases, with 12 bases lying between them. The CDR3 consists of 16 residues. The CDR3 sequence is CASSPRPLGAGNTIYF. CDR3 DNA: TGTGCCAGCTCACCACGGCCCCTAGGCGCTGGAAACACCATATATTTT.

This clonotype was observed many times. The V call is TRBV5-5, the J call TRBJ2-6, with a possible D match to TRBD2 (5 bases). The germline V and J ends were trimmed by 1 base and 1 base, with 6 bases remaining between them. The CDR3 is 15 residues long. Germline CDR1 is SGHKS and CDR2 is YYEKEE (reference sequence). Here the CDR3 DNA reads TGTGCCAGCAGCTTGAGAGGGTCTGGGGCCAACGTCCTGACTTTC. Translating it yields CASSLRGSGANVLTF.

This clonotype showed up many times. This chain connects TRBV6-2 or TRBV6-3 to TRBJ2-2, with TRBD2 identical over 10 bases. The J segment lost 4 bases and the V segment lost 6 bases, leaving 5 bases of the junction unmatched. This CDR3 has 15 amino acids. The germline V gene encodes CDR1 MNHEY and CDR2 SVGEGT. Here the CDR3 DNA reads TGTGCCAGCAGACTAGCGGGGTACGGCACCGGGGAGCTGTTTTTT. Amino acid sequence: CASRLAGYGTGELFF.

Comments on this clonotype: Since a much larger clone is just one base distant, this may be a read error. The chain couples TRBV5-5 to TRBJ1-5, with TRBD1 identical over 7 bases. Germline assignment: CDR1 SGHKS and CDR2 YYEKEE (reference sequence). CDR3 length: 15 residues. Here the CDR3 reads CASSLFQGGNQHQHF. The DNA of the CDR3 is TGTGCCAGCAGCTTGTTCCAGGGGGGAAATCAGCACCAGCATTTT.

Many counts were recorded for this clonotype. V usage is TRBV4-2 and J usage is TRBJ1-5, with no clear D. Germline assignment: CDR1 LGHNA and CDR2 YNFKEQ. Trimming pared 4 bases from V and 1 base from J, leaving 8 bases between. The CDR3 is 14 amino acids. The CDR3 here is CASSLLDSNQPQHF. As DNA, the CDR3 is TGTGCCAGCAGCCTACTGGACAGCAATCAGCCCCAGCATTTT.

This clonotype has ten or more counts. J is TRBJ2-3 and V is TRBV20-1; D remains ambiguous. This CDR3 is 14 amino acids long. V was cut by 2 bases and J by 0 bases, with 9 bases left in between. Per the germline V gene, CDR1 is DFQATT and CDR2 is SNEGSKA (reference sequence). CDR3 in DNA: TGCAGTGCTAGACCTAGTATTAGCACAGATACGCAGTATTTT. It yields the protein CSARPSISTDTQYF.

This clonotype showed up just a few times. The rearrangement uses TRBV18 and TRBJ2-7; 7 nucleotides align to TRBD1. Germline V gene data show CDR1 as KGHSH and CDR2 as LQKENI. CDR3 length: 14 amino acids. The ends lost 3 bases at V and 0 bases at J; junction bases unmatched: 2. The CDR3 is CASSPDRSSYEQYF. In DNA, the CDR3 is TGTGCCAGCTCACCGGACAGGAGCTCCTACGAGCAGTACTTC.

In this sample, this clonotype turned up many times. The genes are TRBV5-1 and TRBJ1-2; TRBD1 matches 7 bases. This CDR3 is built from 15 residues. Looked up from germline, CDR1 is SGHRS and CDR2 is YFSETQ. V dropped 6 bases and J dropped 4; count of bases not matched to a gene: 12. The CDR3 protein is CASKDENRGSYGYTF. CDR3 nucleotide sequence: TGCGCCAGCAAAGATGAAAACAGGGGATCCTATGGCTACACCTTC.

This clonotype has ten or more counts. The junction departs from the called germline gene at one end, perhaps through a read error. The chain is built from TRBV2 and TRBJ1-2; maybe TRBD1 (6 bases). Germline lookup yields CDR1 SNHLY and CDR2 FYNNEI. The CDR3 loop spans 15 amino acids. The CDR3 DNA reads as TGTGCCGGCAGGAGGGGGGACTTAAACAACTATGGCTACACCTTC. This gives the protein CAGRRGDLNNYGYTF.

This clonotype was detected ten times or more. The chain uses TRBV29-1 and TRBJ1-2, with 7 nucleotides matching TRBD1. The CDR3 spans 15 residues. V was pared by 1 base and J by 5 bases, with 10 bases of the junction left unmatched. Germline CDR1 reads SQVTM; CDR2 reads ANQGSEA. The DNA for the CDR3 is TGCAGCGTTGAAGGACGAGGGGGCGTTGAGTATGGCTACACCTTC. Residues: CSVEGRGGVEYGYTF.

This clonotype has at least ten counts. This sequence joins TRBV20-1 and TRBJ1-5, with TRBD1 identical over 8 bases. Germline-derived CDR1 and CDR2 are DFQATT and SNEGSKA (reference sequence). Trimming at V came to 5 bases and at J to 0 bases, leaving 12 bases not matched to a gene. CDR3 length: 17 residues. The CDR3 DNA is TGCAGTGCTCGGGACAGGTCCAGTCCCTATAGCAATCAGCCCCAGCATTTT. Translation: CSARDRSSPYSNQPQHF.

At least ten counts were recorded for this clonotype. The chain links TRBV12-3 or TRBV12-4 to TRBJ2-3; 7 positions match TRBD2. J lost 1 base, V lost 5 bases, and 9 bases had no gene match. CDR3 size: 16 residues. CDR3 sequence (DNA): TGTGCCAGCAGTCCCCGGGGCCTAGCGGGCACAGATACGCAGTATTTT. Translation gives CASSPRGLAGTDTQYF.

This clonotype was observed at least ten times. V and J are TRBV6-5 and TRBJ1-1, with D hard to call. From germline, CDR1 is MNHEY and CDR2 SVGAGI. The length of the CDR3 is 15 residues. Trimming removed 7 bases from V and 0 bases from J, with 15 bases in between. The DNA for the CDR3 is TGTGCCAGCAAGGGAACCATAACAGTGAACACTGAAGCTTTCTTT. This translates into CASKGTITVNTEAFF.

This clonotype occurred many times. This rearrangement joins TRBV24-1 to TRBJ2-2; D ambiguous. Trimming removed 8 bases at V and 2 bases at J, with 5 bases between. Germline-derived CDR1 and CDR2 are KGHDR and SFDVKD. The CDR3 is 12 residues long. The CDR3 sequence is CATISNTGELFF. DNA for the CDR3: TGTGCCACCATATCCAACACCGGGGAGCTGTTTTTT.

The table lists this clonotype with many counts. CDR3 in amino acids: CASSTAGTETFNEQFF. In DNA, the CDR3 is TGTGCCAGCAGCACGGCCGGGACAGAAACGTTCAATGAGCAGTTCTTC. The gene calls are TRBV21-1 and TRBJ2-1; TRBD1, as called in the table, went unchecked against the DNA. TRBV21-1 is a pseudogene. This CDR3 region has 16 residues.

Ten or more counts support this clonotype. V and J are TRBV12-3 or TRBV12-4 and TRBJ2-7; 9 bases are a match to TRBD1. The V and J ends lost 5 bases and 0 bases, in that order; junction bases with no gene match: 5. CDR3 size: 15 residues. The DNA for the CDR3 is TGTGCCAGCAGTCCGACAGGGGGTAGCTCCTACGAGCAGTACTTC. It is translated as CASSPTGGSSYEQYF.

There are many counts of this clonotype. This chain uses TRBV5-1 with TRBJ1-5; 7 nucleotides agree with TRBD1. The germline V gene encodes CDR1 SGHRS and CDR2 YFSETQ. This CDR3 is built from 15 residues. Unmatched junction bases numbered 4, after V lost 0 bases and J lost 4 bases. CDR3 in DNA: TGCGCCAGCAGCTTGGGTGGGACAGATAATCAGCCCCAGCATTTT. Translation: CASSLGGTDNQPQHF.

This clonotype has just a few counts. The chain links TRBV18 to TRBJ1-1, with D hard to call. This CDR3 contains 12 residues. Germline V gene data show CDR1 as KGHSH and CDR2 as LQKENI. Trimming took off 3 bases at V and 2 bases at J, with 4 bases between the two ends. For the CDR3, the DNA is TGTGCCAGCTCACCGGCCAACACTGAAGCTTTCTTT. Its protein product is CASSPANTEAFF.

At least ten counts were recorded for this clonotype. V and J are TRBV3-1 and TRBJ2-5; 9 nucleotides match TRBD2. The CDR3 contains 17 residues. Trimming cost V 8 bases and J 0 bases; bases outside gene matches: 13. Germline loops: CDR1 LGHDT, CDR2 YNNKEL (reference sequence). The CDR3 DNA reads TGTGCCAGCGGACCTATAATAGCGGGGGCATACCAAGAGACCCAGTACTTC. Protein: CASGPIIAGAYQETQYF.

This clonotype showed up many times. The V call is TRBV6-6, the J call TRBJ2-3; the D call may be TRBD1 or TRBD2 (6 bases each). CDR3 length: 13 amino acids. CDR1 MNHNY and CDR2 SVGAGI come from the germline V gene (reference sequence). The ends were cut back, 10 bases at V and 6 bases at J, with 17 bases in the middle. The CDR3 bases are TGTGCCACCCGCGGGGCAGGGGCCGATACGCAGTATTTT. It encodes CATRGAGADTQYF.

A word on this clonotype: A much bigger clone sits one base away, suggesting this may be a read error. Since no conserved phenylalanine or tryptophan closes the CDR3, a read error is the likely cause. The V call is TRBV7-2, the J call TRBJ2-5; D possibly corresponds to TRBD2 (5 bases). The V and J ends lost 8 bases and 1 base respectively, with 14 bases between them. Germline CDR1 reads SGHTA; CDR2 reads FQGNSA. The CDR3 totals 14 residues. The CDR3 here is CASFSNGVQETQYC. DNA of the CDR3: TGTGCCAGCTTCTCGAACGGGGTCCAAGAGACCCAGTACTGC.